The T cell receptor (beta chain) described here comes from a study of a mutant IDH1 vaccine in newly diagnosed glioma. A remark on this clone: Its matching antigen is unknown.

Time point: week 23, last vaccination. The study gave 300 ug of mutant IDH1 20-mer peptide per vaccine dose, with topical imiquimod. This table comes from immunoSEQ multiplex PCR, and its TCRdb copy is limited to in-frame clones, with some not included. The sample has some 80,000 clones, 75% to 90% seen once. The germline gives CDR1 MNHNS, CDR2 SASEGT. V lost 6 bases, J lost 4 bases, and 15 bases lay in between. The CDR3 extends over 14 amino acids. Sequenced material: PBMCs, taken from a glioma patient whose treatment included an IDH1 peptide vaccine. This chain joins TRBV6-1 and TRBJ1-1; perhaps TRBD1 as D (6 bases). The clonotype originates from a woman between 45 and 65 years old with glioma. CDR3 loop: CASSVIGGPTEAFF. CDR3 coding DNA: TGTGCCAGCAGCGTTATTGGGGGCCCCACTGAAGCTTTCTTT.